This passage covers 30 T cell receptor beta chains from one sample sequenced in a study of blood T cell repertoires in COVID-19. Libraries were prepared by immunoSEQ multiplex PCR; TCRdb keeps only in-frame clonotypes and omits some of them. Of about 21,000 clones in the sample, more than 70% were seen once. Sequenced input: peripheral blood. These receptors were obtained from a human donor in a cohort sampled during active COVID-19.

The chain combines TRBV2 with TRBJ1-2, with TRBD1 matching over 7 bases. V dropped 6 bases and J dropped 4; count of bases not matched to a gene: 5. This CDR3 region has 13 residues. The V gene's germline CDR1 is SNHLY and CDR2 FYNNEI. The CDR3 reads CASRKGQTYGYTF. The CDR3 nucleotides are TGTGCCAGCAGGAAGGGACAGACCTATGGCTACACCTTC. The whole variable domain, remainder taken from reference TRBV2 and TRBJ1-2, is EPEVTQTPSHQVTQMGQEVILRCVPISNHLYFYWYRQILGQKVEFLVSFYNNEISEKSEIFDDQFSVERPDGSNFTLKIRSTKLEDSAMYFCASRKGQTYGYTFGSGTRLTVV.

This clone turned up a few times. The rearrangement uses TRBV2 and TRBJ2-7; a possible D gene is TRBD2 (6 bases). The V gene lost 0 bases and the J gene lost 5 bases, with 11 bases spanning the gap. Germline values: CDR1 SNHLY, CDR2 FYNNEI. The CDR3 contains 14 residues. The CDR3 is CASSEAERAHEQYF. The CDR3, as DNA: TGTGCCAGCAGTGAAGCTGAGCGGGCCCACGAGCAGTACTTC.

The V call is TRBV7-9, the J call TRBJ2-2; D may be TRBD1 (5 bases). The CDR3 has 14 residues. The V and J ends lost 7 bases and 3 bases respectively, with 12 bases between them. CDR1 SEHNR and CDR2 FQNEAQ come from the germline V gene (reference sequence). The CDR3 DNA follows: TGTGCCAGCAAAATCGACAGCTACACCGGGGAGCTGTTTTTT. This translates into CASKIDSYTGELFF. The whole variable domain, filled in from reference TRBV7-9 and TRBJ2-2, reads DTGVSQNPRHKITKRGQNVTFRCDPISEHNRLYWYRQTLGQGPEFLTYFQNEAQLEKSRLLSDRFSAERPKGSFSTLEIQRTEQGDSAMYLCASKIDSYTGELFFGEGSRLTVL.

The chain joins TRBV7-9 to TRBJ2-1; 13 bases map to TRBD2. The V gene's germline CDR1 is SEHNR and CDR2 FQNEAQ (reference sequence). The junction had 7 bases not matched to a gene; V was cut back by 4 bases and J by 7 bases. The CDR3 runs 16 residues. The CDR3 loop is CASSSWTSGSGNEQFF. CDR3 DNA: TGTGCCAGCAGCTCATGGACTAGCGGGAGTGGGAATGAGCAGTTCTTC.

In DNA form, the CDR3 reads TGTGCCACCAGCAGAGATGGCGGACAGGGCGGTCAGCCCCAGCATTTT. Amino acid sequence: CATSRDGGQGGQPQHF. V gene TRBV15 combines with J gene TRBJ1-5, with 8 bases fitting TRBD1. The length of the CDR3 is 16 residues. Germline loops: CDR1 LNHNV, CDR2 YYDKDF (reference sequence). V lost 0 bases, J lost 6 bases, and 7 bases stayed unmatched.

The chain joins TRBV5-6 to TRBJ1-1; 11 bases line up with TRBD1. CDR3 length: 15 amino acids. Germline V gene data show CDR1 as SGHDT and CDR2 as YYEEEE. V was clipped by 3 bases and J by 3 bases; unmatched bases: 4. CDR3 in DNA: TGTGCCAGCAGCTGGACAGGGGGCGCGGACACTGAAGCTTTCTTT. Amino acid sequence: CASSWTGGADTEAFF.

This clone was picked up one time. This sequence joins TRBV6-5 and TRBJ2-4; D might be TRBD2 (5 bases). Trimming removed 4 bases at V and 4 bases at J, with 17 bases between. CDR1 is MNHEY, CDR2 SVGAGI, per germline. CDR3 length: 16 amino acids. Here the CDR3 reads CASSSLRTANKNIQYF. The CDR3, as DNA: TGTGCCAGCAGTTCTCTTCGGACTGCTAATAAAAACATTCAGTACTTC.

V gene TRBV2 combines with J gene TRBJ2-3; the match to TRBD2 covers 10 bases. CDR1 and CDR2 (germline): SNHLY, FYNNEI. Germline trimming cut 4 bases from V and 3 bases from J; bases unmatched to any gene: 7. There are 16 residues in the CDR3. As DNA, the CDR3 is TGTGCCAGCAGTGGCGGAGCGGGAGGGCAAACAGATACGCAGTATTTT. It specifies CASSGGAGGQTDTQYF.

V gene TRBV15 combines with J gene TRBJ1-1; D remains unclear. CDR1 is LNHNV, CDR2 YYDKDF, per germline (reference sequence). The CDR3 is 16 amino acids. The V gene lost 1 base and the J gene lost 1 base, with 13 bases spanning the gap. Here the CDR3 reads CATSRGNIGRNTEAFF. The CDR3 DNA sequence: TGTGCCACCAGCAGAGGAAATATTGGGCGGAACACTGAAGCTTTCTTT. The entire variable domain, with the rest obtained from reference TRBV15 and TRBJ1-1, is as follows: DAMVIQNPRYQVTQFGKPVTLSCSQTLNHNVMYWYQQKSSQAPKLLFHYYDKDFNNEADTPDNFQSRRPNTSFCFLDIRSPGLGDTAMYLCATSRGNIGRNTEAFFGQGTRLTVV.

The rearrangement uses TRBV21-1 and TRBJ2-7; the table's TRBD2 call for D was not verified on the DNA. TRBV21-1 is shown as a pseudogene. This CDR3 contains 13 residues. The CDR3 coding sequence is TGTGCCAGCAAATCCCAGCGGGACTACGAGCAGTACTTC. This codes for CASKSQRDYEQYF.

The V call is TRBV7-3, the J call TRBJ2-3, with a weak D call TRBD1 (6 bases). Germline V lookup: CDR1 SGHTA, CDR2 FQGTGA. The CDR3 extends over 16 amino acids. V lost 5 bases, J lost 2 bases, and 17 bases lay in between. The DNA for the CDR3 is TGTGCCAGCAGCCCTCGGGTAGGGGGAGACACAGATACGCAGTATTTT. Protein sequence: CASSPRVGGDTDTQYF.

V gene TRBV30 combines with J gene TRBJ2-1; weak D call: TRBD1 (5 bases). This CDR3 has 11 amino acids. Germline CDR1 GTSNPN, CDR2 SVGIG (reference sequence). Deletions cut 1 base from V and 12 bases from J, with 10 bases between. The CDR3 coding sequence is TGTGCCTGGAGTGCAGGGATGGGGCAGTTCTTC. Translating gives CAWSAGMGQFF.

This clone was counted between two and nine times. The V and J genes are TRBV30 and TRBJ2-7, with 8 bases matching TRBD2. From germline, CDR1 is GTSNPN and CDR2 SVGIG (reference sequence). The CDR3 is 15 residues long. V lost 4 bases, J lost 5 bases, and 13 bases stayed unmatched. In DNA, the CDR3 is TGTGCCTGGACCCTAGGCGGCGGGAGGTCCCACGAGCAGTACTTC. Translated: CAWTLGGGRSHEQYF.

The V and J genes are TRBV2 and TRBJ2-1; 9 bases match TRBD1. With V trimmed by 4 bases and J by 3 bases, 4 bases remained unmatched. CDR3 size: 15 residues. Germline V gene sequence: CDR1 SNHLY, CDR2 FYNNEI. The CDR3, as DNA: TGTGCCAGCAGTGCCGACAGGGGGAGCTACAATGAGCAGTTCTTC. This codes for CASSADRGSYNEQFF.

The rearrangement uses TRBV4-1 and TRBJ1-5; D ambiguous. The CDR3 contains 16 residues. The V end was cut by 0 bases, the J end by 2 bases, with 11 bases between. Germline assignment: CDR1 MGHRA and CDR2 YSYEKL. DNA for the CDR3: TGCGCCAGCAGCCAAGATGGAGGACTGGGCAATCAGCCCCAGCATTTT. Its translation is CASSQDGGLGNQPQHF.

This chain uses TRBV19 with TRBJ2-7; TRBD2 might be the D (5 bases). This CDR3 is 19 amino acids long. Germline assignment: CDR1 LNHDA and CDR2 SQIVND (reference sequence). With 1 base removed from V and 3 bases from J, the gap between germline ends came to 25 bases. The CDR3 bases are TGTGCCAGTAGTATAGTATTGCAGGAGGACCCCTTTTCAAACTACGAGCAGTACTTC. Protein sequence: CASSIVLQEDPFSNYEQYF.

For the CDR3, the DNA is TGTGCCAGCAGCGACCCACGACAGGCCCCAGAGACCCAGTACTTC. It codes for CASSDPRQAPETQYF. The rearrangement links TRBV9 to TRBJ2-5; a possible D gene is TRBD1 (6 bases). Germline loops: CDR1 SGDLS, CDR2 YYNGEE. This CDR3 is built from 15 residues. V was trimmed by 3 bases and J by 4 bases, leaving 16 bases between them.

This chain uses TRBV7-8 with TRBJ2-5; the D is unclear. This CDR3 has 12 amino acids. Germline V gene data show CDR1 as SGHVS and CDR2 as FQNEAQ. The V end was cut by 8 bases, the J end by 5 bases, with 12 bases between. The DNA of the CDR3 is TGTGCCAGCCAGAGACATTTGGAGACCCAGTACTTC. Translated: CASQRHLETQYF. The full variable domain, completed using reference TRBV7-8 and TRBJ2-5, is GAGVSQSPRYKVAKRGQDVALRCDPISGHVSLFWYQQALGQGPEFLTYFQNEAQLDKSGLPSDRFFAERPEGSVSTLKIQRTQQEDSAVYLCASQRHLETQYFGPGTRLLVL.

The gene calls are TRBV15 and TRBJ1-2, with TRBD1 identical over 8 bases. The ends lost 0 bases at V and 8 bases at J; junction bases unmatched: 5. This CDR3 contains 14 residues. The germline V gene encodes CDR1 LNHNV and CDR2 YYDKDF (reference sequence). The CDR3 loop reads CATSRDIQGGGYTF. The CDR3 region has the DNA TGTGCCACCAGCAGAGATATACAGGGGGGCGGCTACACCTTC.

The V call is TRBV2, the J call TRBJ2-7; 8 bases map to TRBD1. The germline gives CDR1 SNHLY, CDR2 FYNNEI. This CDR3 contains 12 residues. Trimming took 4 bases from V and 5 from J; bases not matched to a gene: 1. The CDR3 loop reads CASSGQGNEQYF. CDR3 bases: TGTGCCAGCAGTGGACAGGGGAACGAGCAGTACTTC.

The rearrangement joins TRBV2 to TRBJ2-7, with 10 bases fitting TRBD1. V lost 6 bases to trimming and J lost 4 bases; unmatched junction nucleotides: 9. The CDR3 has 15 residues. Germline loops: CDR1 SNHLY, CDR2 FYNNEI. The CDR3 DNA is TGTGCCAGCAGAGCCGGGACAGGGGTAGGGTACGAGCAGTACTTC. This translates into CASRAGTGVGYEQYF.

The gene calls are TRBV28 and TRBJ2-5; 8 bases line up with TRBD2. The germline V gene has CDR1 MDHEN and CDR2 SYDVKM. V shed 6 bases and J 2 bases; nucleotides not matched to a gene: 20. The CDR3 contains 19 residues. Here the CDR3 reads CASSTRRVVAGYRQETQYF. CDR3 coding DNA: TGTGCCAGCAGCACGAGGAGGGTGGTAGCGGGATACCGACAAGAGACCCAGTACTTC.

The genes are TRBV9 and TRBJ2-7, with 12 bases fitting TRBD1. This CDR3 region has 16 residues. J gave up 7 bases and V 4 bases, and 12 bases lay outside the gene matches. The V gene's germline CDR1 is SGDLS and CDR2 YYNGEE. The CDR3: CASSSSPGQGAKEQYF. The DNA for the CDR3 is TGTGCCAGCAGCTCGAGCCCGGGACAGGGGGCCAAGGAGCAGTACTTC.

The V gene is TRBV11-2, the J gene TRBJ1-1; D gene uncertain. The CDR3 spans 12 residues. The ends were cut back, 0 bases at V and 8 bases at J, with 7 bases in the middle. CDR1 and CDR2 from the germline V gene are SGHAT and FQNNGV. The CDR3 is CASSLDLAEAFF. The CDR3 DNA reads TGTGCCAGCAGCTTAGATCTGGCAGAAGCTTTCTTT.

About this clone: The same CDR3 is also encoded by other DNA sequences in this sample. The V and J genes are TRBV6-5 and TRBJ1-1; unclear D gene. The germline CDR1 and CDR2 sequences are MNHEY and SVGAGI. This CDR3 contains 11 residues. V shed 5 bases and J shed 4 bases, with 5 bases lying between them. The CDR3, as DNA: TGTGCCAGCAGTCCAGGCACTGAAGCTTTCTTT. Translated, it gives CASSPGTEAFF.

The chain combines TRBV5-1 with TRBJ2-1; 8 bases agree with TRBD1. With 3 bases clipped from V and 6 bases from J, the junction kept 11 bases outside the gene matches. Germline CDR1 reads SGHRS; CDR2 reads YFSETQ. CDR3 length equals 16 residues. CDR3 nucleotides: TGCGCCAGCAGCTCTGGACAGGGTGGGGTAGGCAATGAGCAGTTCTTC. Residues: CASSSGQGGVGNEQFF.

This rearrangement joins TRBV7-3 to TRBJ2-5; 7 positions match TRBD1. The CDR3 spans 15 residues. In germline, CDR1 is SGHTA, CDR2 FQGTGA. The DNA for the CDR3 is TGTGCTGCAGCAGCAACCGGGCAGGGGGAAGAGACCCAGTACTTC. It is translated as CAAAATGQGEETQYF.

This chain uses TRBV3-1 (or the pseudogene TRBV3-2) with TRBJ2-5; 8 bases line up with TRBD2. Germline lookup yields CDR1 LGHDT and CDR2 YNNKEL (reference sequence). The CDR3 totals 15 residues. Trimming cost V 1 base and J 6 bases; bases outside gene matches: 7. CDR3 region: CASSQVAGGGKTQYF. As DNA, the CDR3 is TGTGCCAGCAGCCAAGTGGCGGGAGGAGGAAAGACCCAGTACTTC.

The table lists this clone with a few counts. The chain joins TRBV19 to TRBJ2-2, with TRBD2 matching 9 bases. The CDR3 runs 14 residues. Germline V gene data show CDR1 as LNHDA and CDR2 as SQIVND (reference sequence). The V and J ends lost 4 bases and 7 bases, in that order; junction bases with no gene match: 4. CDR3 in amino acids: CASSSLAGNGELFF. CDR3 nucleotides: TGTGCCAGTAGTAGTCTAGCGGGAAACGGGGAGCTGTTTTTT.

CDR3 in DNA: TGTGCCAGCAGTGAAAGGCTAGCGGGACCCTCGGATGAGCAGTTCTTC. This sequence encodes CASSERLAGPSDEQFF. The V and J genes are TRBV2 and TRBJ2-1; TRBD2 aligns across 9 bases. J was trimmed by 8 bases and V by 2 bases; bases with no gene match: 10. Germline assignment: CDR1 SNHLY and CDR2 FYNNEI. The CDR3 runs to 16 residues.